The 15 T cell receptor beta chains below come from one sample, sequenced in a study of T cells in Graves' hyperthyroidism and ophthalmopathy. Amplified TCR beta CDR3 regions derived from RNA transcripts. Researchers ran a first-round RT-PCR on the TCR CDR3 using the HTBI primer set. TCRdb reanalysed the multiplex PCR reads using MiXCR and keeps one entry per CDR3 protein. The sample has approximately 270,000 distinct CDR3 sequences, roughly 14% seen once; the top ten hold less than 15%. Sequenced material: blood. These receptors came from a woman aged 40 to 50 with Graves' hyperthyroidism that later progressed to Graves' ophthalmopathy.

This clonotype was detected many times. The CDR3 DNA reads as TGTGCCAGCAGCCGGGGGGACAGCGAAGCTTTCTTT. Amino acid sequence: CASSRGDSEAFF. V gene TRBV13 combines with J gene TRBJ1-1; 7 bases are shared with TRBD1. This CDR3 comprises 12 residues. In germline, CDR1 is PRHDT, CDR2 FYEKMQ (reference sequence). V trimming: 5 bases; J trimming: 8 bases; junction bases outside the gene matches: 5.

This clonotype was seen ten or more times. The chain employs TRBV5-1 and TRBJ2-1, with 11 bases aligning to TRBD2. V was pared by 7 bases and J by 9 bases, with 12 bases of the junction left unmatched. The CDR3 loop spans 15 amino acids. The germline V gene has CDR1 SGHRS and CDR2 YFSETQ. The CDR3 coding sequence is TGCGCCAGCCACTCCACTAGCGGGAGAGCTAGTGAGCAGTTCTTC. Its translation: CASHSTSGRASEQFF.

The chain recombines TRBV24-1 with TRBJ2-3, with TRBD2 as a possible D gene (5 bases). Germline V gene lookup returns CDR1 KGHDR and CDR2 SFDVKD. Trimming left V 3 bases short and J 0 bases short, with 12 bases between. The CDR3 consists of 16 residues. Here the CDR3 DNA reads TGTGCCACCAGTGATCAGACTACGACTAGCACAGATACGCAGTATTTT. Protein sequence: CATSDQTTTSTDTQYF.

In its sample, this clonotype was seen many times. The rearrangement links TRBV18 to TRBJ2-3; TRBD1 agrees at 10 bases. The CDR3 length is 17 residues. Trimming removed 4 bases from V and 3 bases from J; junction bases left unmatched: 10. The germline CDR1 and CDR2 sequences are KGHSH and LQKENI. As DNA, the CDR3 is TGTGCCAGCTCACGATCCCAAGGACAGGGGGGAACAGATACGCAGTATTTT. Its translation is CASSRSQGQGGTDTQYF.

The CDR3 region is CASSYLGQGGDTGELFF. The CDR3 DNA is TGTGCCAGCAGTTACTTAGGACAGGGGGGGGACACCGGGGAGCTGTTTTTT. The chain employs TRBV6-5 and TRBJ2-2; 10 nucleotides line up with TRBD1. The germline V gene encodes CDR1 MNHEY and CDR2 SVGAGI. The trim removed 1 base at V and 3 bases at J, leaving 5 bases unmatched. The CDR3 runs to 17 residues.

This clonotype was counted at least ten times. This rearrangement joins TRBV19 to TRBJ1-1; D is perhaps TRBD1 (5 bases). This CDR3 spans 14 amino acids. V was cut by 8 bases and J by 1 base, with 14 bases left in between. Germline V lookup: CDR1 LNHDA, CDR2 SQIVND (reference sequence). CDR3 protein: CASVDRPTNTEAFF. DNA for the CDR3: TGTGCCAGTGTTGACAGACCAACGAACACTGAAGCTTTCTTT.

This clonotype was counted a few times. J is TRBJ2-1 and V is TRBV27; D is perhaps TRBD1 (6 bases). The germline V gene has CDR1 MNHEY and CDR2 SMNVEV (reference sequence). V was shortened by 2 bases and J by 8 bases, with 16 bases between the two germline ends. The CDR3 consists of 15 residues. The DNA for the CDR3 is TGTGCCAGCAGTTTAAGGGACAACCCTGTCTATGAGCAGTTCTTC. This gives the protein CASSLRDNPVYEQFF.

This clonotype was counted a single time. This chain joins TRBV28 and TRBJ2-4; 14 positions agree with TRBD2. This CDR3 contains 16 residues. Losses at the gene ends were 7 bases for V and 7 bases for J; bases not matched to a gene: 9. Germline lookup yields CDR1 MDHEN and CDR2 SYDVKM. The CDR3, as DNA: TGTGCCAGCATCAAGACTAGCGGGAGGGAATTGAACATTCAGTACTTC. Amino acids: CASIKTSGRELNIQYF. The whole variable domain, filled in from reference TRBV28 and TRBJ2-4, reads DVKVTQSSRYLVKRTGEKVFLECVQDMDHENMFWYRQDPGLGLRLIYFSYDVKMKEKGDIPEGYSVSREKKERFSLILESASTNQTSMYLCASIKTSGRELNIQYFGAGTRLSVL.

This chain links TRBV9 with TRBJ2-2; 7 positions agree with TRBD1. The CDR3 covers 16 residues. The germline gives CDR1 SGDLS, CDR2 YYNGEE. After removal of 3 bases from V and 0 bases from J, the junction contained 5 bases not matched to a gene. The chain's CDR3 is CASSETTGPNTGELFF. DNA for the CDR3: TGTGCCAGCAGCGAGACGACAGGGCCGAACACCGGGGAGCTGTTTTTT. The full variable domain, rest sourced from reference TRBV9 and TRBJ2-2, is DSGVTQTPKHLITATGQRVTLRCSPRSGDLSVYWYQQSLDQGLQFLIQYYNGEERAKGNILERFSAQQFPDLHSELNLSSLELGDSALYFCASSETTGPNTGELFFGEGSRLTVL.

V and J are TRBV10-2 and TRBJ2-7; D not resolved. Trimming removed 6 bases from V and 3 bases from J, with 12 bases in between. This CDR3 comprises 13 residues. Per the germline V gene, CDR1 is WSHSY and CDR2 is SAAADI. The CDR3 spells CASRSQRVYEQYF. CDR3 bases: TGCGCCAGCAGGTCGCAAAGAGTCTACGAGCAGTACTTC.

CDR3 in amino acids: CATSDFRQETQYF. The CDR3 nucleotides read TGTGCCACCAGTGATTTCCGTCAAGAGACCCAGTACTTC. This sequence joins TRBV24-1 and TRBJ2-5; D gene uncertain. With 1 base removed from V and 2 bases from J, the gap between germline ends came to 4 bases. The CDR3 consists of 13 residues. Germline V gives CDR1 KGHDR, CDR2 SFDVKD.

This clonotype was observed at least ten times. This chain connects TRBV7-9 to TRBJ2-7, with 9 nucleotides matching TRBD2. Germline V gives CDR1 SEHNR, CDR2 FQNEAQ (reference sequence). The CDR3 totals 15 residues. Losses at the gene ends were 3 bases for V and 3 bases for J; bases not matched to a gene: 6. The CDR3 loop is CASSFFVAGDYEQYF. The CDR3 nucleotides read TGTGCCAGCAGCTTCTTCGTAGCGGGGGACTACGAGCAGTACTTC.

The chain combines TRBV10-3 with TRBJ1-2; no reliable D call. Germline assignment: CDR1 ENHRY and CDR2 SYGVKD. CDR3 length equals 13 residues. V was pared by 0 bases and J by 6 bases, with 8 bases between. The CDR3 bases are TGTGCCATCAGTGAGTCTGGGTCACATGGCTACACCTTC. Protein: CAISESGSHGYTF.

The sample holds many counts of this clonotype. The V gene is TRBV12-3 or TRBV12-4, the J gene TRBJ2-5; no clear D gene. V dropped 3 bases and J dropped 5 bases, with 10 bases sitting between them. The CDR3 consists of 13 residues. In nucleotides, the CDR3 is TGTGCCAGCAGTTTGGTAGCCCGGGAGACCCAGTACTTC. Protein sequence: CASSLVARETQYF.

This clonotype was observed at least ten times. The DNA for the CDR3 is TGTGCCAGCAGTTATGCCGTGGGCAGTGAAGCTTTCTTT. Its translation is CASSYAVGSEAFF. The gene calls are TRBV25-1 and TRBJ1-1; D call uncertain. Germline CDR1 MGHDK, CDR2 SYGVNS. The CDR3 has 13 residues. The germline V and J ends were trimmed by 5 bases and 7 bases, with 14 bases remaining between them.